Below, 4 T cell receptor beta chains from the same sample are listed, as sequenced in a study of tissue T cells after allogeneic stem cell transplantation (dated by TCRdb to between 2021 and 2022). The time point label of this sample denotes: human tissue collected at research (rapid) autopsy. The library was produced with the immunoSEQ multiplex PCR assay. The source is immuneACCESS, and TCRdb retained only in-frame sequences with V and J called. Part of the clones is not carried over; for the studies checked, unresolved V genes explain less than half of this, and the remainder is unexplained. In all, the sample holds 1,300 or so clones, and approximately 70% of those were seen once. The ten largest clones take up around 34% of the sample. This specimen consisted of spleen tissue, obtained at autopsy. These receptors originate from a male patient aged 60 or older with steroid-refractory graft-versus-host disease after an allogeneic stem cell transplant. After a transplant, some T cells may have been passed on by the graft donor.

The CDR3 DNA reads TGTGCCAGCACCTCCCCCCTGTTCAAAAACATTCAGTACTTC. Translating gives CASTSPLFKNIQYF. The rearrangement uses TRBV28 and TRBJ2-4; D is unresolved. CDR1 and CDR2 (germline): MDHEN, SYDVKM. V lost 7 bases to trimming and J lost 3 bases, with 13 bases between them. The CDR3 length is 14 residues.

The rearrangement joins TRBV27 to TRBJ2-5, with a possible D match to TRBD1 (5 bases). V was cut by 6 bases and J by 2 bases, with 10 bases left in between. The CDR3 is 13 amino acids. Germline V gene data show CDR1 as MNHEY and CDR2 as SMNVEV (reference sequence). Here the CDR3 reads CASRSGWQETQYF. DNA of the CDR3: TGTGCCAGCAGATCAGGGTGGCAAGAGACCCAGTACTTC.

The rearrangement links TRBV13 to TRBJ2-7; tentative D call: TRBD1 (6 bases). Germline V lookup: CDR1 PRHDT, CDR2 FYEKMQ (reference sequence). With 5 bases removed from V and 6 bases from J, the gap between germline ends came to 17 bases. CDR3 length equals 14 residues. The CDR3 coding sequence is TGTGCCAGCAGCCGTTACAGTGAAGGGGGCGAGCAGTACTTC. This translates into CASSRYSEGGEQYF.

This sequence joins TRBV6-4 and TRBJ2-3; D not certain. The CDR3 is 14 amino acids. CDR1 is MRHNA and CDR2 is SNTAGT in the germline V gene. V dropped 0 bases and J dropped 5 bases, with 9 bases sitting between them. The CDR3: CASSDSRHLDTQYF. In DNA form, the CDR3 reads TGTGCCAGCAGTGACTCGAGACACCTAGATACGCAGTATTTT.